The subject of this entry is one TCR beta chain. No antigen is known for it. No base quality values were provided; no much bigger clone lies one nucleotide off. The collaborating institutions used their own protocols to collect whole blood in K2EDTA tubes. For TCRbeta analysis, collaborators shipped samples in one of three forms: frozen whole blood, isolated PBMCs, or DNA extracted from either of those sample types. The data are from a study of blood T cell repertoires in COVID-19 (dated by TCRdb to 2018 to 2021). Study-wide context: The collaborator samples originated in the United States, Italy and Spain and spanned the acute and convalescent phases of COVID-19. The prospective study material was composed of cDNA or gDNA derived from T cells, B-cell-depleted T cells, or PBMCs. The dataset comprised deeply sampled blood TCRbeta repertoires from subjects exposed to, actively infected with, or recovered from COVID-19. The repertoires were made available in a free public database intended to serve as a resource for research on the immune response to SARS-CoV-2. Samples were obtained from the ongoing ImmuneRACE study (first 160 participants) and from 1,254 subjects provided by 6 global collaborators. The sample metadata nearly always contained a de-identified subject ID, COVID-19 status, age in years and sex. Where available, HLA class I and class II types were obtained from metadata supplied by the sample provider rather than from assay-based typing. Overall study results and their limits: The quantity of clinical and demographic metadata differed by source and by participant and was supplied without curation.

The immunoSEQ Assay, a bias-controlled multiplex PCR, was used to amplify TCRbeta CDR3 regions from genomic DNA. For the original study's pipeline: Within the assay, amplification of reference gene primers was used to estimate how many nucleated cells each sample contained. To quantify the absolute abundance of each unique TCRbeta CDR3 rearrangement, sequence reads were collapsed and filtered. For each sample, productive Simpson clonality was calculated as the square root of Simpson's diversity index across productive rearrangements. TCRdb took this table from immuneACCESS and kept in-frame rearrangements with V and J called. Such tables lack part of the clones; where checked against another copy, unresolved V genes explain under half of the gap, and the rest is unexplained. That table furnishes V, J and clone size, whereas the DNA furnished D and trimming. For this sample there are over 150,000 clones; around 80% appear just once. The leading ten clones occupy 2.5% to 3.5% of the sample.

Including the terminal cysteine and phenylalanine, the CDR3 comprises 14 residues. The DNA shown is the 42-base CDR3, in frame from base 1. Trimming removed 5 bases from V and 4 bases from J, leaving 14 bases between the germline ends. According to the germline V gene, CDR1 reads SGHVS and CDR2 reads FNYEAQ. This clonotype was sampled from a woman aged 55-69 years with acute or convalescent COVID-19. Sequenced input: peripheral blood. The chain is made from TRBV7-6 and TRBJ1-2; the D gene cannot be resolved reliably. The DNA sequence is TGTGCCAGCAGCCCCGTGGAGGGTAGCTATGGCTACACCTTC. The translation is CASSPVEGSYGYTF.